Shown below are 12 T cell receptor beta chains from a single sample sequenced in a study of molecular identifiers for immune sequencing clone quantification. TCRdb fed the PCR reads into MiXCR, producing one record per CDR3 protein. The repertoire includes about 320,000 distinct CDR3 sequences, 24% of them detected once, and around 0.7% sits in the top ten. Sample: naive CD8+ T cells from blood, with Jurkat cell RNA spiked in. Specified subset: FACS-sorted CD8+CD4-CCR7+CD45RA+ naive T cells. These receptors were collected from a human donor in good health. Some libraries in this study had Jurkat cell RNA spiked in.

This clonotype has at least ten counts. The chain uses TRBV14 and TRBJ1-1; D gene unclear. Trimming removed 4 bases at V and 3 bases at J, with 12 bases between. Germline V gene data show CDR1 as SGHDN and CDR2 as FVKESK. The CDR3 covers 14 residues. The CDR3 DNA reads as TGTGCCAGCAGCCGTAGTGTGGTTGACACTGAAGCTTTCTTT. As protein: CASSRSVVDTEAFF. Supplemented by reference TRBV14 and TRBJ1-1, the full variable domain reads EAGVTQFPSHSVIEKGQTVTLRCDPISGHDNLYWYRRVMGKEIKFLLHFVKESKQDESGMPNNRFLAERTGGTYSTLKVQPAELEDSGVYFCASSRSVVDTEAFFGQGTRLTVV.

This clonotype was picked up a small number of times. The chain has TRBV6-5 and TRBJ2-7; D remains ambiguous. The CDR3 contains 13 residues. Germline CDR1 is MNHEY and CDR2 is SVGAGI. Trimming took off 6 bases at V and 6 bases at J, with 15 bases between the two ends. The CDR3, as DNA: TGTGCCAGCAGCCCTAGGGTAGGTCGCGAGCAGTACTTC. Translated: CASSPRVGREQYF.

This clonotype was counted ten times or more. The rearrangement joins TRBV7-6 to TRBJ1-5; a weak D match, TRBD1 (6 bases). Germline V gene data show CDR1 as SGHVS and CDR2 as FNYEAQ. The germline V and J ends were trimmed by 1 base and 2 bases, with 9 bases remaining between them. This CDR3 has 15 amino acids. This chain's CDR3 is CASSLDRAGNQPQHF. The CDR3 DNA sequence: TGTGCCAGCAGCTTAGACAGGGCGGGCAATCAGCCCCAGCATTTT.

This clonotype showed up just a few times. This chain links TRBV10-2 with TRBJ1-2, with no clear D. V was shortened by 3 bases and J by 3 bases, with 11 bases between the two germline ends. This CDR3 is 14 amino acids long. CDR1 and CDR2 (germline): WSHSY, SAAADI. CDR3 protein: CASSDWFTDYGYTF. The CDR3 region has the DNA TGCGCCAGCAGTGATTGGTTTACCGACTATGGCTACACCTTC.

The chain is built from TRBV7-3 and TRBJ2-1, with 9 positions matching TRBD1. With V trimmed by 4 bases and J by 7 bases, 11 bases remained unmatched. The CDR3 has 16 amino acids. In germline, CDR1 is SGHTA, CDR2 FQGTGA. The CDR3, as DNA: TGTGCCAGCAGCTCCCTCCTTACAGGGGGCGAGAATGAGCAGTTCTTC. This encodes CASSSLLTGGENEQFF.

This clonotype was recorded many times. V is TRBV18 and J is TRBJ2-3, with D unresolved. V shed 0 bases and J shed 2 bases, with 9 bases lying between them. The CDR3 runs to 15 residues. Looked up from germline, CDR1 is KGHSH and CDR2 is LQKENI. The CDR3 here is CASSPPTPYTDTQYF. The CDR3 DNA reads TGTGCCAGCTCACCACCGACCCCTTACACAGATACGCAGTATTTT.

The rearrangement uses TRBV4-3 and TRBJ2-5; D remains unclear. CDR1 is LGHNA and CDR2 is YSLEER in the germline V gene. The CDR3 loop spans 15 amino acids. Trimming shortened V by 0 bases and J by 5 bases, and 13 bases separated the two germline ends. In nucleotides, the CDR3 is TGCGCCAGCAGCCAAGACTATCTAGAGTTGGAGACCCAGTACTTC. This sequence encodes CASSQDYLELETQYF.

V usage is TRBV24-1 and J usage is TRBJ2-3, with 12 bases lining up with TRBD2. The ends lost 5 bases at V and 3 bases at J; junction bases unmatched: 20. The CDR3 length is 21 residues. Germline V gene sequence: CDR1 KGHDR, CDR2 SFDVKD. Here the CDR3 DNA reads TGTGCCACCAGTGGCCACCCTAGGACGCCTAGCGGGAGGGCCGGAACAGATACGCAGTATTTT. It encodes CATSGHPRTPSGRAGTDTQYF.

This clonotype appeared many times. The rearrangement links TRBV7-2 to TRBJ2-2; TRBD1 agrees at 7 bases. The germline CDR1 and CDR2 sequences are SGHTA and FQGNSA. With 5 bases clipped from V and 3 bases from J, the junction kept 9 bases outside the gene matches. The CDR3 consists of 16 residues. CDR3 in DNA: TGTGCCAGCAGCGAGGTGGGGACAGACTACACCGGGGAGCTGTTTTTT. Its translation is CASSEVGTDYTGELFF.

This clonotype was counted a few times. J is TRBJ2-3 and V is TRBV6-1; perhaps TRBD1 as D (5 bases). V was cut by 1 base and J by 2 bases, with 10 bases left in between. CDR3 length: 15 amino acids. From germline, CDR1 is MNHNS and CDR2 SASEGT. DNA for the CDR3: TGTGCCAGCAGTGAAGAGGTGGGGCTCACAGATACGCAGTATTTT. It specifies CASSEEVGLTDTQYF.

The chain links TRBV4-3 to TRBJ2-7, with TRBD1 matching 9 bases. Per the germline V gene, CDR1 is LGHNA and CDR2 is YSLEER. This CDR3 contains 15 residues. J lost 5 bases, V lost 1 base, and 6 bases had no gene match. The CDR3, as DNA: TGCGCCAGCAGCCAAGTTGGGACAGGGTTCGACGAGCAGTACTTC. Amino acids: CASSQVGTGFDEQYF.

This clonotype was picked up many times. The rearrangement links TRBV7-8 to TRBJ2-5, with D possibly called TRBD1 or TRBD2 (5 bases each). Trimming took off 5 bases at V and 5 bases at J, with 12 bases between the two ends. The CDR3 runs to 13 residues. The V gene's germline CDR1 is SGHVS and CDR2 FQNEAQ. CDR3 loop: CASSPGTVETQYF. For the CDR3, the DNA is TGTGCCAGCAGCCCGGGGACGGTGGAGACCCAGTACTTC.